The 26 T cell receptor beta chains listed next were all sequenced from one sample in a study of siplizumab effects on memory and regulatory T cells. Generated by immunoSEQ multiplex PCR, the TCRdb table keeps only in-frame clones and is missing some. The repertoire holds some 100,000 clones, with 85% to 95% as singletons. Sample: non-Treg CD4+ T cells sorted from blood. These receptor sequences come from a human donor in good health.

This clone was detected only once. CDR3 nucleotide sequence: TGTGCCAGTAGTATCACTAGCGGAAGCACAGATACGCAGTATTTT. As protein: CASSITSGSTDTQYF. The V and J genes are TRBV19 and TRBJ2-3; TRBD2 matches 8 bases. The trim removed 3 bases at V and 0 bases at J, leaving 2 bases unmatched. The V gene's germline CDR1 is LNHDA and CDR2 SQIVND (reference sequence). The CDR3 has 15 amino acids.

This clone was detected once. This chain connects TRBV5-1 to TRBJ2-5; 9 bases match TRBD2. The J call may not be correct, given that the DNA end is closer to TRBJ2-7. Per germline, CDR1 SGHRS and CDR2 YFSETQ. The CDR3 length is 15 residues. Here the CDR3 reads CASSPAVRTSAEQYF. The CDR3, as DNA: TGCGCCAGCAGCCCGGCGGTGCGGACTAGCGCCGAGCAGTACTTC.

The J gene is TRBJ2-7, the V gene TRBV20-1, with D uncertain. The CDR3 spans 11 residues. CDR1 is DFQATT, CDR2 SNEGSKA, per germline (reference sequence). Deletions cut 0 bases from V and 12 bases from J, with 12 bases between. The CDR3 protein is CSARDPGTLYF. CDR3 nucleotide sequence: TGCAGTGCTAGAGATCCAGGCACCCTGTACTTC.

The rearrangement joins TRBV5-6 to TRBJ2-1, with D unclear. Germline CDR1 is SGHDT and CDR2 is YYEEEE. The CDR3 sequence is 13 residues long. Trimming shortened V by 3 bases and J by 5 bases, and 9 bases separated the two germline ends. The DNA of the CDR3 is TGTGCCAGCAGCTCGACTCCCCACAATGAGCAGTTCTTC. Residues: CASSSTPHNEQFF.

The chain carries TRBV12-5 and TRBJ1-2; D may be TRBD1 (6 bases). The ends were cut back, 5 bases at V and 8 bases at J, with 24 bases in the middle. Per germline, CDR1 LGHNT and CDR2 FRNRAP. CDR3 length: 16 residues. The CDR3 DNA is TGTGCTAGTGGTCCTGACAGCCCCCTAGGGGGAAAGGGCTACACCTTC. Translation gives CASGPDSPLGGKGYTF.

This clone was observed once. This chain links TRBV29-1 with TRBJ2-2, with TRBD2 as a possible D gene (6 bases). The V end was cut by 5 bases, the J end by 4 bases, with 11 bases between. Germline V gene data show CDR1 as SQVTM and CDR2 as ANQGSEA. The CDR3 consists of 13 residues. As DNA, the CDR3 is TGCAGCGTTCGTGCCGGGGGCACCGGGGAGCTGTTTTTT. It encodes CSVRAGGTGELFF.

The chain links TRBV19 to TRBJ2-3; D unresolved. Trimming took 6 bases from V and 4 from J, leaving 17 bases between them. Looked up from germline, CDR1 is LNHDA and CDR2 is SQIVND (reference sequence). The CDR3 is 15 residues long. In nucleotides, the CDR3 is TGTGCCAGTAGAACCGTGTTTTTTGGTGCAGATACGCAGTATTTT. It is translated as CASRTVFFGADTQYF.

The V and J genes are TRBV6-6 and TRBJ2-7; D possibly corresponds to TRBD1 (6 bases). Germline assignment: CDR1 MNHNY and CDR2 SVGAGI (reference sequence). CDR3 size: 13 residues. The V end was cut by 2 bases, the J end by 3 bases, with 8 bases between. DNA for the CDR3: TGTGCCAGCAGTTACCGGACAGACTACGAGCAGTACTTC. Translating gives CASSYRTDYEQYF.

V usage is TRBV27 and J usage is TRBJ2-2; tentatively, D is TRBD1 (5 bases). Germline CDR1 reads MNHEY; CDR2 reads SMNVEV (reference sequence). The V gene lost 8 bases and the J gene lost 2 bases, with 24 bases spanning the gap. The CDR3 has 18 residues. CDR3 residues: CASRSPNGQIVNTGELFF. The CDR3 coding sequence is TGTGCCAGCCGATCCCCTAATGGACAAATCGTTAACACCGGGGAGCTGTTTTTT.

The J gene is TRBJ1-2, the V gene TRBV6-4; no clear D. Per the germline V gene, CDR1 is MRHNA and CDR2 is SNTAGT. V lost 5 bases and J lost 2, with 12 bases in between. CDR3 length: 14 residues. The CDR3, as DNA: TGTGCCAGCAGTCAAGAGGGTTACAACTATGGCTACACCTTC. Protein product: CASSQEGYNYGYTF.

The rearrangement links TRBV6-6 to TRBJ2-5, with 11 bases lining up with TRBD2. Losses at the gene ends were 6 bases for V and 7 bases for J; bases not matched to a gene: 7. The CDR3 covers 14 residues. Germline V gene sequence: CDR1 MNHNY, CDR2 SVGAGI (reference sequence). The CDR3 loop reads CASSPGLAGRTQYF. The CDR3 coding sequence is TGTGCCAGCAGCCCCGGACTAGCGGGCAGGACCCAGTACTTC.

J is TRBJ2-7 and V is TRBV14, with D uncertain. The CDR3 runs 11 residues. Trimming cost V 5 bases and J 1 base, with 3 bases left between them. Per the germline V gene, CDR1 is SGHDN and CDR2 is FVKESK. CDR3 amino acids: CASSGSYEQYF. CDR3 nucleotide sequence: TGTGCCAGCAGCGGATCCTACGAGCAGTACTTC.

The rearrangement joins TRBV28 to TRBJ2-2; 7 positions match TRBD2. Trimming cost V 6 bases and J 6 bases; bases outside gene matches: 7. Germline V gene data show CDR1 as MDHEN and CDR2 as SYDVKM. The CDR3 is 14 amino acids. The CDR3 DNA reads as TGTGCCAGCAGCAGACTAGCCCCCGCCGGGGAGCTGTTTTTT. Its translation is CASSRLAPAGELFF.

The chain links TRBV4-1 to TRBJ2-1; either TRBD1 or TRBD2 may fit D (5 bases each). The V gene's germline CDR1 is MGHRA and CDR2 YSYEKL. This CDR3 comprises 16 residues. V lost 3 bases and J 0 bases, leaving 12 bases between the germline ends. Here the CDR3 reads CASSQAPGGSYNEQFF. DNA of the CDR3: TGCGCCAGCAGCCAGGCCCCTGGGGGCTCCTACAATGAGCAGTTCTTC.

The V call is TRBV30, the J call TRBJ2-7; D is possibly TRBD1 or TRBD2 (5 bases each). There are 13 residues in the CDR3. The germline V gene encodes CDR1 GTSNPN and CDR2 SVGIG (reference sequence). Between the trimmed V and J ends, which lost 3 bases and 5 bases, there was a span of 14 bases. CDR3 DNA sequence: TGTGCCTGGAGCCGGGGCATTACCCACGAGCAGTACTTC. Its translation: CAWSRGITHEQYF.

The chain recombines TRBV5-1 with TRBJ2-2, with no clear D. The length of the CDR3 is 14 residues. Trimming left V 0 bases short and J 2 bases short, with 5 bases between. Germline V CDR1 and CDR2: SGHRS, YFSETQ. CDR3 nucleotides: TGCGCCAGCAGCTTGGCCGGAAACACCGGGGAGCTGTTTTTT. Translation gives CASSLAGNTGELFF.

The chain has TRBV6-1 and TRBJ2-7, with D unclear. Germline CDR1 MNHNS, CDR2 SASEGT. This CDR3 has 14 amino acids. V was cut by 7 bases and J by 7 bases, with 20 bases left in between. In DNA form, the CDR3 reads TGTGCCAGCACCCCCCGAAGTGGACCGTATGAGCAGTACTTC. This encodes CASTPRSGPYEQYF.

On this clone itself: The sample has other DNA sequences that encode this CDR3 too. CDR3 in DNA: TGTGCCAGCAGCTTAGCTGGCGGCACAGATACGCAGTATTTT. Residues: CASSLAGGTDTQYF. V gene TRBV7-9 combines with J gene TRBJ2-3; D ambiguous. Germline loops: CDR1 SEHNR, CDR2 FQNEAQ (reference sequence). There are 14 residues in the CDR3. Trimming shortened V by 0 bases and J by 1 base, and 5 bases separated the two germline ends.

The CDR3 nucleotides are TGTGCCAGCAGCTGGACGACAGGGGCGTACGAGCAGTACTTC. As protein: CASSWTTGAYEQYF. V usage is TRBV5-4 and J usage is TRBJ2-7; 8 positions match TRBD1. V lost 3 bases, J lost 4 bases, and 6 bases stayed unmatched. Germline V gives CDR1 SGHNT, CDR2 YYREEE (reference sequence). This CDR3 is built from 14 residues.

V is TRBV18 and J is TRBJ2-5; D remains unclear. Trimming removed 2 bases at V and 5 bases at J, with 9 bases between. Germline CDR1 and CDR2: KGHSH and LQKENI. CDR3 size: 13 residues. This chain's CDR3 is CASSPKVFETQYF. The DNA of the CDR3 is TGTGCCAGCTCACCAAAAGTATTCGAGACCCAGTACTTC. Full variable domain (outside the CDR3, taken from reference TRBV18 and TRBJ2-5): NAGVMQNPRHLVRRRGQEARLRCSPMKGHSHVYWYRQLPEEGLKFMVYLQKENIIDESGMPKERFSAEFPKEGPSILRIQQVVRGDSAAYFCASSPKVFETQYFGPGTRLLVL.

The V and J genes are TRBV11-2 and TRBJ2-5; weak D call: TRBD2 (6 bases). The V gene lost 1 base and the J gene lost 2 bases, with 17 bases spanning the gap. The CDR3 spans 17 residues. Germline V CDR1 and CDR2: SGHAT, FQNNGV. CDR3 in DNA: TGTGCCAGCAGCTTAGTCCGGCGGGGAGTCGGGCAAGAGACCCAGTACTTC. Its protein is CASSLVRRGVGQETQYF.

V gene TRBV6-5 combines with J gene TRBJ1-2; 7 bases map to TRBD1. The CDR3 loop spans 13 amino acids. J was trimmed by 4 bases and V by 5 bases; bases with no gene match: 4. Germline lookup yields CDR1 MNHEY and CDR2 SVGAGI. Here the CDR3 reads CASSDGTVYGYTF. The CDR3 bases are TGTGCCAGCAGTGACGGGACAGTCTATGGCTACACCTTC.

The rearrangement joins TRBV6-1 to TRBJ2-1; possible D gene TRBD1, 6 bases. CDR3 length: 15 residues. Trimming removed 5 bases from V and 9 bases from J, with 20 bases in between. Germline V gene sequence: CDR1 MNHNS, CDR2 SASEGT. CDR3 sequence (DNA): TGTGCCAGCAGTTCTGAACAGGGCAGGGTTAGTGAGCAGTTCTTC. Translation gives CASSSEQGRVSEQFF.

The chain recombines TRBV19 with TRBJ2-1; D could derive from TRBD1 or TRBD2 (5 bases each). Deletions cut 6 bases from V and 5 bases from J, with 14 bases between. Per germline, CDR1 LNHDA and CDR2 SQIVND (reference sequence). CDR3 length equals 14 residues. As DNA, the CDR3 is TGTGCCAGTAGGACGTGGGGGACCGACAATGAGCAGTTCTTC. This encodes CASRTWGTDNEQFF. Together with reference TRBV19 and TRBJ2-1, the CDR3 gives the full variable domain: DGGITQSPKYLFRKEGQNVTLSCEQNLNHDAMYWYRQDPGQGLRLIYYSQIVNDFQKGDIAEGYSVSREKKESFPLTVTSAQKNPTAFYLCASRTWGTDNEQFFGPGTRLTVL.

In its sample, this clone was seen once. V is TRBV7-8 and J is TRBJ2-1, with D tentatively TRBD1 or TRBD2 (5 bases each). V was trimmed by 4 bases and J by 3 bases, leaving 19 bases between them. Looked up from germline, CDR1 is SGHVS and CDR2 is FQNEAQ. This CDR3 region has 17 residues. The CDR3 DNA sequence: TGTGCCAGCAGCTCCCGGGACCCTCCTCTGCTCTACAATGAGCAGTTCTTC. Residues: CASSSRDPPLLYNEQFF. Looking up the rest from reference TRBV7-8 and TRBJ2-1 gives the full variable domain: GAGVSQSPRYKVAKRGQDVALRCDPISGHVSLFWYQQALGQGPEFLTYFQNEAQLDKSGLPSDRFFAERPEGSVSTLKIQRTQQEDSAVYLCASSSRDPPLLYNEQFFGPGTRLTVL.

The chain employs TRBV29-1 and TRBJ2-5; 9 bases are a match to TRBD1. The length of the CDR3 is 14 residues. The germline V gene has CDR1 SQVTM and CDR2 ANQGSEA. V lost 6 bases and J lost 3; bases outside the gene matches: 8. CDR3 sequence (DNA): TGCAGCGTGGAGTACGGGACAGGGAAAGAGACCCAGTACTTC. It is translated as CSVEYGTGKETQYF.